The source of this T cell receptor (beta chain) is a study of blood T cell repertoires in COVID-19. On the study more broadly: Some COVID-19 samples were acute and others convalescent; all came from the United States, Italy and Spain. T cells, B-cell-depleted T cells, or PBMCs supplied cDNA or gDNA.

CDR1 is SGHTS and CDR2 is YDEGEE in the germline V gene. V was pared by 3 bases and J by 0 bases, with 9 bases between. The CDR3 loop spans 14 amino acids. As processed by the authors: Researchers report that nucleated cell counts were estimated from reference gene primer amplification. Sequencing was performed with immunoSEQ multiplex PCR; in TCRdb, only in-frame clones are kept and a portion is missing. V, J and clone size derive from that table, while D and trimming were established from the DNA sequence. The sample includes more than 60,000 clones, 85% of them seen just once. The chain links TRBV5-8 to TRBJ2-5; D remains unclear. The sequence came from a human donor in a cohort sampled during active COVID-19. The sequenced material came from peripheral blood. This chain's CDR3 is CASSWSSYQETQYF. CDR3 DNA sequence: TGTGCCAGCAGCTGGAGTTCGTACCAAGAGACCCAGTACTTC.